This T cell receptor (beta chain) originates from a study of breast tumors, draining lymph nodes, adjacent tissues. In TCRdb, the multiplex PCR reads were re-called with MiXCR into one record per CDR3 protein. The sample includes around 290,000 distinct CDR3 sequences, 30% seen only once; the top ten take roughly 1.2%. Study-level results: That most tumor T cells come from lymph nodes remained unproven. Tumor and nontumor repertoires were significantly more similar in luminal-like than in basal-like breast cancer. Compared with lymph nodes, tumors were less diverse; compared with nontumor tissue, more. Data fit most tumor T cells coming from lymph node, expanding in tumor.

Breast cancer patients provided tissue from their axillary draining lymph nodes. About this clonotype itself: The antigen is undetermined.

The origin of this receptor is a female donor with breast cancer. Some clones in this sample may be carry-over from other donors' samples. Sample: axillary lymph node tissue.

The CDR3 loop reads CASTDSDFNYGYTF. DNA for the CDR3: TGTGCCAGCACCGACTCAGATTTTAACTATGGCTACACCTTC. The V call is TRBV28, the J call TRBJ1-2, with D hard to call. Germline values: CDR1 MDHEN, CDR2 SYDVKM. With 7 bases removed from V and 1 base from J, the gap between germline ends came to 13 bases. The CDR3 sequence is 14 residues long.